This T cell receptor (beta chain) appears in the sequencing data of a study of shared T cell receptors in the human thymus. Per germline, CDR1 MNHEY and CDR2 SMNVEV (reference sequence). The CDR3 sequence is 12 residues long. The V and J ends lost 6 bases and 7 bases respectively, with 13 bases between them. This clone was seen more than once but under ten times. Other DNA sequences in the sample encode the same CDR3. The assay was immunoSEQ multiplex PCR, and TCRdb's table has in-frame clones only and misses some. In the table there are more than 300,000 clones, approximately 95% of which are singletons.

The receptor's source is a human donor. The rearrangement links TRBV27 to TRBJ2-7; possibly TRBD2 for D (7 bases). Sample: thymocytes. The CDR3 is CASSPGGGEQYF. The CDR3 coding sequence is TGTGCCAGCAGCCCGGGGGGCGGAGAGCAGTACTTC.